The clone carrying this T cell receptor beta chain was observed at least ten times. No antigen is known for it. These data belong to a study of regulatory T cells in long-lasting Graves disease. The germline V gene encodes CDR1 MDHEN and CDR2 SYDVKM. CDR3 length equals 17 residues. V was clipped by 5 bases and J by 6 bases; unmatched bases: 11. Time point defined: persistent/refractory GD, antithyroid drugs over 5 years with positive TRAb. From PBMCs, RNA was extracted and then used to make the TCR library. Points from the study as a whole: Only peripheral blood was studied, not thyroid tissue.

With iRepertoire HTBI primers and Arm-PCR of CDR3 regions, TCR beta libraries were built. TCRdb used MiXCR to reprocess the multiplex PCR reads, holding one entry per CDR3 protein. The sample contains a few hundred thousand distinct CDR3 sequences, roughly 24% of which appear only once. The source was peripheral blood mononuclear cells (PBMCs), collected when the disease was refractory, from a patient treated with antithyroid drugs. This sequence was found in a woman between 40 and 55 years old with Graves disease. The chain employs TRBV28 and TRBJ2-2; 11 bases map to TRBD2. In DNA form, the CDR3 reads TGTGCCAGCAGTCCGTTGAGACTAGCGGGAATCTCCGGGGAGCTGTTTTTT. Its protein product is CASSPLRLAGISGELFF.